The following is a TCR beta chain sequence with its context. Antigen specificity is unknown. Germline V gene lookup returns CDR1 MGHRA and CDR2 YSYEKL. The CDR3 is made up of 17 amino acids. Trimming cost V 1 base and J 5 bases, with 20 bases left between them. These data are taken from a study of blood T cells in healthy people across ages. Study-level findings and limits: With donor CMV status unknown, expanded clonotype changes were possibly confounded.

Donation came from healthy Caucasian individuals in Russia who were aged roughly 6 to 95. A J-beta primer mix and a sample-barcoded 5' primer were used in a second PCR of about 7 to 12 cycles. MiXCR, run by TCRdb on the 5' RACE reads, gives a single entry per CDR3 protein. The data contain around 800,000 distinct CDR3 sequences, roughly 24% of them seen just once; the ten biggest clones take up about 3%. These data also featured in a second study, about T cells of mothers and their children. In that study: cDNA was made from all extracted RNA, about 1.5 ug per 15 ul. Second-PCR primer M1S introduced sample barcodes and 2-4 random nucleotides.

This receptor was obtained from a boy aged 10-17 years in good health. V usage is TRBV4-1 and J usage is TRBJ1-2; D not certain. The sample comprised blood. The CDR3 reads CASSQAGPYGSTYGYTF. CDR3 DNA: TGCGCCAGCAGCCAAGCTGGGCCCTACGGCAGCACATATGGCTACACCTTC.